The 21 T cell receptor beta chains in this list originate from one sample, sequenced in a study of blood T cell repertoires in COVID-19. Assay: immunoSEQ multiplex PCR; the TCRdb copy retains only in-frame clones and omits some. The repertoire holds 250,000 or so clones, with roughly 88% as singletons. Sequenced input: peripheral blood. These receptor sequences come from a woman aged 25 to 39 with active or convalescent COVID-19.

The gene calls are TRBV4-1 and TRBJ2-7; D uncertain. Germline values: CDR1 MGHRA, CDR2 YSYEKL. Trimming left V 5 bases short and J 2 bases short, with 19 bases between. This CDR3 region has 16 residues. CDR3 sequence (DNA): TGCGCCAGCAGCTTCTCCTGGCGGTTCATGGCCTACGAGCAGTACTTC. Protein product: CASSFSWRFMAYEQYF.

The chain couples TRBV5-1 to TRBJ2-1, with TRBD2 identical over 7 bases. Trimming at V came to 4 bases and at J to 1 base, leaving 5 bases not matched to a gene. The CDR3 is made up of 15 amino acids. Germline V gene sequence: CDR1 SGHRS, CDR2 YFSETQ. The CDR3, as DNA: TGCGCCAGCAGCCAGGGACTACGGTCCTACAATGAGCAGTTCTTC. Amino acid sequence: CASSQGLRSYNEQFF. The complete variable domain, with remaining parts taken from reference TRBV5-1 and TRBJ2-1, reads KAGVTQTPRYLIKTRGQQVTLSCSPISGHRSVSWYQQTPGQGLQFLFEYFSETQRNKGNFPGRFSGRQFSNSRSEMNVSTLELGDSALYLCASSQGLRSYNEQFFGPGTRLTVL.

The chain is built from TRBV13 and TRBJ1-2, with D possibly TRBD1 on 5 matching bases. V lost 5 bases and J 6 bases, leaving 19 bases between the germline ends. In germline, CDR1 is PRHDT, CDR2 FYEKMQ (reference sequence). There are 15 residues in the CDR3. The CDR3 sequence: CASSLDSQGKDGYTF. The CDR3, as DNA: TGTGCCAGCAGCCTTGACAGCCAAGGCAAGGATGGCTACACCTTC.

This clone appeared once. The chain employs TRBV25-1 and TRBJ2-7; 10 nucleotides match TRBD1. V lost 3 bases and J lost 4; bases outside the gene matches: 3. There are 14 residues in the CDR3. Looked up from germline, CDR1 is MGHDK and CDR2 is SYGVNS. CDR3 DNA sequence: TGTGCCAGCAGTGAGGGACAGGGGAGGTACGAGCAGTACTTC. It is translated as CASSEGQGRYEQYF.

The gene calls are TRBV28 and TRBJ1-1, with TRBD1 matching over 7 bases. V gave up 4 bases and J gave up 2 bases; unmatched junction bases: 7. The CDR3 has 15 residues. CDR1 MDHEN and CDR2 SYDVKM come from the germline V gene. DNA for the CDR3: TGTGCCAGCAGTTCCTGGTCAGGGGGAAACACTGAAGCTTTCTTT. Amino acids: CASSSWSGGNTEAFF.

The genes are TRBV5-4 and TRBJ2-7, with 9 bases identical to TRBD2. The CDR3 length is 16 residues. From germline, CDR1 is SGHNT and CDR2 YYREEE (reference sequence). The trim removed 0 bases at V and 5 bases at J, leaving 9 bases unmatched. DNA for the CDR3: TGTGCCAGCAGCTTGGAGATAGCGGGGGCCGCCCACGAGCAGTACTTC. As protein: CASSLEIAGAAHEQYF.

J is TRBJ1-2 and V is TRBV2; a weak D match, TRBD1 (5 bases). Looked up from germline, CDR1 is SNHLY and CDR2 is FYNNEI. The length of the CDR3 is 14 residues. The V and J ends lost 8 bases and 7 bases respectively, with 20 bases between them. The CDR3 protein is CASRGSGTGGGYTF. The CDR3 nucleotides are TGTGCCAGCCGGGGGTCGGGGACTGGTGGTGGCTACACCTTC.

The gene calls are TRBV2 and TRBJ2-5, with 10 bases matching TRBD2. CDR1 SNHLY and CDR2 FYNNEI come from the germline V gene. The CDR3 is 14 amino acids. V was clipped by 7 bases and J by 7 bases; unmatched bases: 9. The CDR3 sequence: CASKRPSGGGTQYF. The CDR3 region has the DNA TGTGCCAGCAAACGTCCTAGCGGGGGTGGGACCCAGTACTTC.

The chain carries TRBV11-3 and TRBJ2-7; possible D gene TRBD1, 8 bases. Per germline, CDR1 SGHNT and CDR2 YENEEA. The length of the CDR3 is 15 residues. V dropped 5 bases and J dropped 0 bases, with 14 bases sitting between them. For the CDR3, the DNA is TGTGCCAGCAGCGCAAGCGGGACAGGCTCCTACGAGCAGTACTTC. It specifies CASSASGTGSYEQYF.

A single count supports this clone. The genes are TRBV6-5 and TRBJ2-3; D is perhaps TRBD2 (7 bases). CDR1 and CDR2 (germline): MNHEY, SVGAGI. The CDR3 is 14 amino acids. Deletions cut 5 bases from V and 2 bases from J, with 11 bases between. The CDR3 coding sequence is TGTGCCAGCAGTCCTCGGGGGGCCACAGATACGCAGTATTTT. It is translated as CASSPRGATDTQYF.

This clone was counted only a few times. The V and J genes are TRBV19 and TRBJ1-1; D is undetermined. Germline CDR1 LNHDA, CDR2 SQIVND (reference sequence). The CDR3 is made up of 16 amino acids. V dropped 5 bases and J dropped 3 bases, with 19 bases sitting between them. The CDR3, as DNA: TGTGCCAGTAGTTCCGAGGCCGGCCGTGAGGACACTGAAGCTTTCTTT. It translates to CASSSEAGREDTEAFF.

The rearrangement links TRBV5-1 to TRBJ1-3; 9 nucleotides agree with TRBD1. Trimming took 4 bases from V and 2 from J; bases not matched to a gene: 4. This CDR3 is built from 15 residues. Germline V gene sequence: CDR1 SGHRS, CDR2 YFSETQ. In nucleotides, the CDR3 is TGCGCCAGCAGCGACAGACAGGGGGCTGGAAACACCATATATTTT. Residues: CASSDRQGAGNTIYF.

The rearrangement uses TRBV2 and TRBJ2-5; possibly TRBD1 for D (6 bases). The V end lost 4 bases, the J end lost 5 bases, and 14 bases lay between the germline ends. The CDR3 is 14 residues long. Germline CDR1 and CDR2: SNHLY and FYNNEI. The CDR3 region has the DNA TGTGCCAGCAGTGGGCAAACAGGGTCGGAGACCCAGTACTTC. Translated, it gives CASSGQTGSETQYF.

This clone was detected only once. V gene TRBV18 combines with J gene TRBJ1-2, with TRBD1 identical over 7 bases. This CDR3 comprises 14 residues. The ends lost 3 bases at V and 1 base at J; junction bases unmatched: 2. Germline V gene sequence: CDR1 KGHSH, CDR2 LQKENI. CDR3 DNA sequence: TGTGCCAGCTCACCGGGGGACAGTAACTATGGCTACACCTTC. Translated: CASSPGDSNYGYTF.

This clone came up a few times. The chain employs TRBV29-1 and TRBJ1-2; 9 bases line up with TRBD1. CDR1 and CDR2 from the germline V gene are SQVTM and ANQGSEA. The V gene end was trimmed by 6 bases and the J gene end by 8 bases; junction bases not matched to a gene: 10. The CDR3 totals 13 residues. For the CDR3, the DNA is TGCAGCGTCTGGAGGACAGGGGCTGAAGGCTACACCTTC. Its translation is CSVWRTGAEGYTF.

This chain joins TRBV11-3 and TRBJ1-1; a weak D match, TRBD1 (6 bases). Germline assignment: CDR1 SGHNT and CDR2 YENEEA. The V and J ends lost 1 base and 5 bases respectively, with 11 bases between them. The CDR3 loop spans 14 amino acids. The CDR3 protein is CASSLGRGGTEAFF. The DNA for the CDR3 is TGTGCCAGCAGCTTAGGCAGGGGCGGAACTGAAGCTTTCTTT. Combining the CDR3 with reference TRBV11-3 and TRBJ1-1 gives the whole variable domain EAGVVQSPRYKIIEKKQPVAFWCNPISGHNTLYWYLQNLGQGPELLIRYENEEAVDDSQLPKDRFSAERLKGVDSTLKIQPAELGDSAVYLCASSLGRGGTEAFFGQGTRLTVV.

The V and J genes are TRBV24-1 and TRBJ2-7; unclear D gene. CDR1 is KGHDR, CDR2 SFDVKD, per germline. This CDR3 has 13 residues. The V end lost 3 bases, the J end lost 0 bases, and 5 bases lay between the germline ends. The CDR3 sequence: CATSDPSSYEQYF. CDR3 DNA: TGTGCCACCAGTGATCCTTCCTCCTACGAGCAGTACTTC.

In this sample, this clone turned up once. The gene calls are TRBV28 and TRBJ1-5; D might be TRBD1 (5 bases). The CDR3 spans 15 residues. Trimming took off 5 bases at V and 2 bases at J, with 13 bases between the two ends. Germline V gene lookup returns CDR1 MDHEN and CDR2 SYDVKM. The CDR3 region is CASSKGGARNQPQHF. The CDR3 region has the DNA TGTGCCAGCAGTAAAGGTGGGGCTCGCAATCAGCCCCAGCATTTT.

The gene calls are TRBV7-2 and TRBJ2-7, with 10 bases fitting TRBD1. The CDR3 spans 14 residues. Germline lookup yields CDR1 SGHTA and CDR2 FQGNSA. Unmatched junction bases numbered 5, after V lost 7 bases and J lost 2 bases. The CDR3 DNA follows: TGTGCCAGCACACGGGACAGGGGAACCTACGAGCAGTACTTC. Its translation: CASTRDRGTYEQYF.

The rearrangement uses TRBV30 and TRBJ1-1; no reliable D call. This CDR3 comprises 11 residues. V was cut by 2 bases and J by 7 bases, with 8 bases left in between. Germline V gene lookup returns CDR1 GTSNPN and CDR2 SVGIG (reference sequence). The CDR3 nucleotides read TGTGCCTGGAGTTCGGCGGTTGAAGCTTTCTTT. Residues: CAWSSAVEAFF.

The CDR3 DNA is TGTGCCTGGAACAGGGGAAGGGAATCACCCCTCCACTTT. It translates to CAWNRGRESPLHF. V usage is TRBV30 and J usage is TRBJ1-6; TRBD1 aligns across 7 bases. CDR1 is GTSNPN and CDR2 is SVGIG in the germline V gene (reference sequence). The CDR3 is 13 amino acids. The J segment lost 10 bases and the V segment lost 4 bases, leaving 7 bases of the junction unmatched.